Presented here are 14 T cell receptor beta chains from one specimen sequenced in a study of T cell repertoires in cytomegalovirus infection. TCRdb fed the reads into MiXCR, producing one record per CDR3 protein. The table records hundreds of thousands of distinct CDR3 sequences, around 24% of them present only once. Material for sequencing was CD8+ T cells from PBMCs. The receptors stem from a human donor in good health (CMV status not recorded). Some clones in this sample may be carry-over from other donors' samples.

On this clonotype: A much larger clone is a single base away; this may be a read error. This chain uses TRBV7-8 with TRBJ2-5; tentative D call: TRBD2 (6 bases). The CDR3 extends over 15 amino acids. Trimming removed 0 bases at V and 4 bases at J, with 12 bases between. CDR1 is SGHVS and CDR2 is FQNEAQ in the germline V gene. CDR3 protein: CASSLARTTAETQYF. The CDR3 region has the DNA TGTGCCAGCAGCTTAGCCCGGACTACCGCAGAGACCCAGTACTTC.

At least ten counts were recorded for this clonotype. The chain recombines TRBV6-1 with TRBJ1-2; perhaps TRBD1 as D (5 bases). This CDR3 spans 13 amino acids. Per germline, CDR1 MNHNS and CDR2 SASEGT. V was pared by 4 bases and J by 8 bases, with 14 bases between. The CDR3 DNA is TGTGCCAGCAGTGGGGACGAGGTGCGGGGCTACACCTTC. As protein: CASSGDEVRGYTF.

The chain combines TRBV5-1 with TRBJ1-1; D uncertain. Trimming cost V 0 bases and J 2 bases, with 8 bases left between them. The CDR3 consists of 14 residues. Germline values: CDR1 SGHRS, CDR2 YFSETQ. The CDR3 DNA sequence: TGCGCCAGCAGCTTGGACACGCCAAACACTGAAGCTTTCTTT. Encoded protein: CASSLDTPNTEAFF. The variable domain in full, completed from reference TRBV5-1 and TRBJ1-1, reads KAGVTQTPRYLIKTRGQQVTLSCSPISGHRSVSWYQQTPGQGLQFLFEYFSETQRNKGNFPGRFSGRQFSNSRSEMNVSTLELGDSALYLCASSLDTPNTEAFFGQGTRLTVV.

This clonotype was observed a handful of times. This chain joins TRBV15 and TRBJ2-5; no clear D gene. The germline V gene has CDR1 LNHNV and CDR2 YYDKDF (reference sequence). There are 17 residues in the CDR3. V was clipped by 5 bases and J by 1 base, with 20 bases between them. The CDR3 protein is CATSLKAILGAQETQYF. The CDR3 nucleotides read TGTGCCACCAGCCTCAAAGCAATACTGGGTGCCCAAGAGACCCAGTACTTC. Combining the CDR3 with reference TRBV15 and TRBJ2-5 gives the whole variable domain DAMVIQNPRYQVTQFGKPVTLSCSQTLNHNVMYWYQQKSSQAPKLLFHYYDKDFNNEADTPDNFQSRRPNTSFCFLDIRSPGLGDTAMYLCATSLKAILGAQETQYFGPGTRLLVL.

The V gene is TRBV20-1, the J gene TRBJ2-1, with D perhaps TRBD2 (5 bases). There are 12 residues in the CDR3. V lost 6 bases and J 10 bases, leaving 16 bases between the germline ends. Germline assignment: CDR1 DFQATT and CDR2 SNEGSKA (reference sequence). CDR3 bases: TGCAGTGCCAGTGATAGGACTTGGGAGCAGTTCTTC. Protein sequence: CSASDRTWEQFF.

With respect to this clonotype: A read error may be the cause here, since a much bigger clone is one base away. V usage is TRBV6-6 and J usage is TRBJ1-2, with no clear D. The V gene lost 4 bases and the J gene lost 6 bases, with 12 bases spanning the gap. CDR3 length: 13 residues. Germline V gene data show CDR1 as MNHNY and CDR2 as SVGAGI (reference sequence). The CDR3 DNA follows: TGTGCCAGCAGTTGCGAGGGATCGGATGGCTACACCTTC. It yields the protein CASSCEGSDGYTF.

This rearrangement joins TRBV4-3 to TRBJ2-5, with D perhaps TRBD1 (5 bases). CDR3 length equals 14 residues. V was shortened by 0 bases and J by 5 bases, with 10 bases between the two germline ends. Germline V gives CDR1 LGHNA, CDR2 YSLEER. CDR3 protein: CASSQDADMETQYF. CDR3 coding DNA: TGCGCCAGCAGCCAAGATGCGGACATGGAGACCCAGTACTTC.

A few counts support this clonotype. The chain carries TRBV12-3 or TRBV12-4 and TRBJ2-1; D unclear. The length of the CDR3 is 13 residues. Trimming took off 1 base at V and 10 bases at J, with 11 bases between the two ends. The CDR3, as DNA: TGTGCCAGCAGTTTAGGGGGTACGCTAGAGCAGTTCTTC. Translated: CASSLGGTLEQFF.

The chain links TRBV10-3 to TRBJ2-1, with D possibly TRBD2 on 7 matching bases. The V end was cut by 8 bases, the J end by 2 bases, with 16 bases between. Germline CDR1 is ENHRY and CDR2 is SYGVKD. The CDR3 length is 15 residues. CDR3 sequence (DNA): TGTGCCATCGGGGGGGCAAAAAGGGCCTACAATGAGCAGTTCTTC. Residues: CAIGGAKRAYNEQFF.

This clonotype was observed a few times. The gene calls are TRBV20-1 and TRBJ2-2, with 11 bases lining up with TRBD2. This CDR3 comprises 13 residues. Losses at the gene ends were 6 bases for V and 5 bases for J; bases not matched to a gene: 2. Germline V CDR1 and CDR2: DFQATT, SNEGSKA (reference sequence). Here the CDR3 reads CSAPSGGTGELFF. In DNA, the CDR3 is TGCAGTGCCCCTAGCGGGGGGACCGGGGAGCTGTTTTTT.

In this sample, this clonotype turned up a few times. The chain carries TRBV20-1 and TRBJ2-2, with 9 bases that match TRBD1. The CDR3 has 16 residues. After removal of 0 bases from V and 4 bases from J, the junction contained 6 bases not matched to a gene. Germline values: CDR1 DFQATT, CDR2 SNEGSKA (reference sequence). The CDR3 spells CSARDKTGGLTGELFF. DNA for the CDR3: TGCAGTGCTAGAGATAAAACAGGGGGCCTCACCGGGGAGCTGTTTTTT.

This clonotype was seen repeatedly, ten times or more. The J gene is TRBJ2-1, the V gene TRBV7-8; D is perhaps TRBD1 (6 bases). The CDR3 contains 16 residues. Germline-derived CDR1 and CDR2 are SGHVS and FQNEAQ. The V end lost 4 bases, the J end lost 8 bases, and 21 bases lay between the germline ends. CDR3 sequence: CASSSSGHPAVDEQFF. The CDR3, as DNA: TGTGCCAGCAGCTCATCGGGACACCCGGCGGTCGATGAGCAGTTCTTC. Full variable domain (rest looked up from reference TRBV7-8 and TRBJ2-1): GAGVSQSPRYKVAKRGQDVALRCDPISGHVSLFWYQQALGQGPEFLTYFQNEAQLDKSGLPSDRFFAERPEGSVSTLKIQRTQQEDSAVYLCASSSSGHPAVDEQFFGPGTRLTVL.

This clonotype was detected ten times or more. The rearrangement links TRBV7-8 to TRBJ2-7; D perhaps matches TRBD1 (6 bases). The CDR3 is made up of 14 amino acids. Germline V gene data show CDR1 as SGHVS and CDR2 as FQNEAQ. V was cut by 5 bases and J by 4 bases, with 15 bases left in between. As DNA, the CDR3 is TGTGCCAGCAGCCTACAGGGTTATGGGTACGAGCAGTACGTC. Translated: CASSLQGYGYEQYV.

This clonotype has only a few counts. V is TRBV5-1 and J is TRBJ2-2, with D possibly being TRBD2 (6 bases). The germline gives CDR1 SGHRS, CDR2 YFSETQ. V gave up 2 bases and J gave up 4 bases, with 12 bases separating them. The CDR3 has 15 residues. The CDR3 spells CASSFSLAVTGELFF. The CDR3, as DNA: TGCGCCAGCAGCTTTTCACTAGCAGTCACCGGGGAGCTGTTTTTT.